This T cell receptor (beta chain) derives from a study of cytomegalovirus exposure and HLA in healthy donors. Study results and caveats: Presence/absence results assume similar sequencing depth per donor, which may not hold. Most TCR sequences were uncommon, yet certain public TCRs appeared in many donors. TCR beta chain V- and J-gene trimming was linked, in a later analysis, to a missense variant in DCLRE1C. Available immune exposure information covered CMV serostatus only.

This clone was seen only a few times. Its antigen is unknown. A multiplex PCR was run with 60 Vbeta primers and 13 Jbeta primers. Assay used: immunoSEQ multiplex PCR; TCRdb lists only in-frame clones, some missing. The sample lists around 150,000 clones, over 70% seen once, with around 14% in the top ten. Germline V gives CDR1 SQVTM, CDR2 ANQGSEA. The CDR3 totals 15 residues. Trimming took 6 bases from V and 2 from J; bases not matched to a gene: 11. The chain has TRBV29-1 and TRBJ2-7; TRBD1 matches 9 bases. The specimen was PBMCs. This sequence originates from a woman between 40 and 55 years old in good health and CMV-seronegative. The CDR3 nucleotides are TGCAGCGTGGAAACCCGGGACAGGGAGACCTACGAGCAGTACTTC. This sequence encodes CSVETRDRETYEQYF.